The clone carrying this TCR beta chain was seen many times. Antigen unknown. Time point specified: newly diagnosed GD, antithyroid drugs for less than 3 months. RNA extracted from PBMCs served as the sequencing template. The sample comes from a study of regulatory T cells in long-lasting Graves disease. Study-wide results and caveats: With persistent disease, TRBV28, TRBJ1-2 and TRBJ2-5 were the favored segments.

Assembly of TCR beta libraries relied on iRepertoire HTBI primers together with Arm-PCR of CDR3 regions. TCRdb re-derived calls from the multiplex PCR reads in MiXCR, one entry per CDR3 protein. This table holds approximately 210,000 distinct CDR3 sequences, 18% found once. This CDR3 has 15 amino acids. V dropped 3 bases and J dropped 7; count of bases not matched to a gene: 10. In germline, CDR1 is SGHDT, CDR2 YYEEEE. The source material was peripheral blood mononuclear cells (PBMCs), sampled at new diagnosis, from a patient treated with antithyroid drugs. V usage is TRBV5-6 and J usage is TRBJ2-3; TRBD2 aligns across 8 bases. This receptor was taken from a female donor with Graves disease. CDR3: CASSSHSGRVNTQYF. CDR3 sequence (DNA): TGTGCCAGCAGCTCGCACAGCGGGAGAGTGAATACGCAGTATTTT.